This passage covers 10 T cell receptor beta chains from one sample sequenced in a study of lymphopenia after photon versus proton radiotherapy. Assay: immunoSEQ multiplex PCR; the TCRdb copy retains only in-frame clones and omits some. The sample has tens of thousands of clones, 87% seen once. The starting material was peripheral blood, obtained from a patient treated with proton-based radiotherapy. Every receptor here comes from a man of 80 years or more with esophageal cancer.

The chain recombines TRBV9 with TRBJ2-1, with D unresolved. Germline V gives CDR1 SGDLS, CDR2 YYNGEE. CDR3 length: 14 residues. V was pared by 1 base and J by 4 bases, with 9 bases between. This chain's CDR3 is CASSVSSRYNEQFF. The CDR3, as DNA: TGTGCCAGCAGCGTAAGCTCGCGGTACAATGAGCAGTTCTTC.

This clone has just one count. The chain is built from TRBV7-9 and TRBJ1-4; a possible D gene is TRBD1 (5 bases). From germline, CDR1 is SEHNR and CDR2 FQNEAQ (reference sequence). V lost 4 bases to trimming and J lost 4 bases, with 13 bases between them. This CDR3 is 15 amino acids long. CDR3 sequence (DNA): TGTGCCAGCAGCTCCGGGACTTTTATTAATGAAAAACTGTTTTTT. Translated: CASSSGTFINEKLFF.

J is TRBJ1-3 and V is TRBV2; D is undetermined. Germline V gene data show CDR1 as SNHLY and CDR2 as FYNNEI. The CDR3 is made up of 13 amino acids. The V gene lost 4 bases and the J gene lost 3 bases, with 7 bases spanning the gap. CDR3 nucleotides: TGTGCCAGCAGTGCTAGCCTTGGAAACACCATATATTTT. Amino acids: CASSASLGNTIYF.

This chain uses TRBV12-5 with TRBJ2-5; TRBD1 matches 9 bases. V trimming: 5 bases; J trimming: 3 bases; junction bases outside the gene matches: 4. CDR3 length: 14 amino acids. Germline V gene lookup returns CDR1 LGHNT and CDR2 FRNRAP. CDR3 sequence: CASGQGQGEETQYF. Here the CDR3 DNA reads TGTGCTAGTGGTCAGGGACAGGGCGAAGAGACCCAGTACTTC. Full variable domain (missing parts from reference TRBV12-5 and TRBJ2-5): DARVTQTPRHKVTEMGQEVTMRCQPILGHNTVFWYRQTMMQGLELLAYFRNRAPLDDSGMPKDRFSAEMPDATLATLKIQPSEPRDSAVYFCASGQGQGEETQYFGPGTRLLVL.

The V gene is TRBV10-3, the J gene TRBJ2-7, with a possible D match to TRBD1 (5 bases). The CDR3 covers 13 residues. CDR1 ENHRY and CDR2 SYGVKD come from the germline V gene. Trimming took off 3 bases at V and 3 bases at J, with 9 bases between the two ends. The CDR3 bases are TGTGCCATCAGTGACCAGGGCGGCTACGAGCAGTACTTC. Translating it yields CAISDQGGYEQYF.

This rearrangement joins TRBV10-3 to TRBJ2-1; possibly TRBD2 for D (6 bases). Germline V gene lookup returns CDR1 ENHRY and CDR2 SYGVKD. CDR3 length equals 17 residues. Trimming left V 3 bases short and J 3 bases short, with 18 bases between. In DNA, the CDR3 is TGTGCCATCAGTGATGGGGGAGCCGGCGGGGTCTACAATGAGCAGTTCTTC. Encoded protein: CAISDGGAGGVYNEQFF.

The chain is built from TRBV4-1 and TRBJ1-2; the match to TRBD1 covers 10 bases. The CDR3 extends over 16 amino acids. Per germline, CDR1 MGHRA and CDR2 YSYEKL. V lost 0 bases and J lost 3; bases outside the gene matches: 4. The CDR3, as DNA: TGCGCCAGCAGCCAAGACGGACAGGGGGTTCACTATGGCTACACCTTC. It yields the protein CASSQDGQGVHYGYTF.

The chain links TRBV20-1 to TRBJ2-5; no firm D call. V lost 3 bases, J lost 5 bases, and 7 bases lay in between. The CDR3 is 11 residues long. The V gene's germline CDR1 is DFQATT and CDR2 SNEGSKA (reference sequence). The CDR3 loop reads CSASMVETQYF. In DNA, the CDR3 is TGCAGTGCTAGTATGGTGGAGACCCAGTACTTC.

This chain links TRBV27 with TRBJ2-3; no firm D call. This CDR3 spans 13 amino acids. Germline CDR1 and CDR2: MNHEY and SMNVEV (reference sequence). V was clipped by 5 bases and J by 2 bases, with 8 bases between them. This CDR3 is CASSITYTDTQYF. CDR3 DNA: TGTGCCAGCAGTATTACCTACACAGATACGCAGTATTTT.

This clone has a single count. This chain uses TRBV7-9 with TRBJ2-7; 10 bases match TRBD2. The CDR3 has 17 residues. V lost 4 bases, J lost 3 bases, and 12 bases stayed unmatched. CDR1 is SEHNR, CDR2 FQNEAQ, per germline (reference sequence). The CDR3 loop is CASSSISGAGGIYEQYF. The CDR3 DNA follows: TGTGCCAGCAGCTCTATATCCGGAGCGGGAGGGATCTACGAGCAGTACTTC.